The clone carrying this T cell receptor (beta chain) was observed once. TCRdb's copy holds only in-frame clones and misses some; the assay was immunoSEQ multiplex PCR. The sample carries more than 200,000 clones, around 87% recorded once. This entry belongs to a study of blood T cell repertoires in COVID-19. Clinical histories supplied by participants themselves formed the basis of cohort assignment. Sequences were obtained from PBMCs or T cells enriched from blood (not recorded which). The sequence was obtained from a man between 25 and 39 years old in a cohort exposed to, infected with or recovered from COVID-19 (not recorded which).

The CDR3 sequence is CASRSLDSYEQYF. The CDR3 coding sequence is TGTGCCAGTAGATCCCTAGACTCCTACGAGCAGTACTTC. V and J are TRBV19 and TRBJ2-7, with D uncertain. CDR3 size: 13 residues. Germline V lookup: CDR1 LNHDA, CDR2 SQIVND (reference sequence). V was clipped by 6 bases and J by 0 bases, with 9 bases between them.